This TCR beta chain was recovered during a study of T cell responses to AZD1222 COVID-19 vaccine. As for this clone: Its antigen is currently unknown.

The V end lost 6 bases, the J end lost 0 bases, and 6 bases lay between the germline ends. The germline gives CDR1 ENHRY, CDR2 SYGVKD. The CDR3 totals 12 residues. Here immunoSEQ multiplex PCR was the method, and the copy in TCRdb shows in-frame clones only, minus some. This table holds 100,000 to 150,000 clones, about 87% found once. Study outcomes and limitations: Targeting of unmutated variant regions was reportedly seen in nearly half of spike-specific TCRs.

This receptor was obtained from an adult in good health. This chain uses TRBV10-3 with TRBJ2-7; no clear D gene. The input for sequencing was peripheral blood, taken on day 0 of AZD1222 vaccination. The CDR3 loop reads CAIRTYSYEQYF. CDR3 coding DNA: TGTGCCATCAGGACCTACTCCTACGAGCAGTACTTC.